This TCR beta chain appears in the sequencing data of a study of blood T cell repertoires in COVID-19. Study-wide background: There were acute and convalescent COVID-19 samples, and they came from the United States, Italy and Spain. Sample material is recorded as cDNA or gDNA derived from T cells, B-cell-depleted T cells, or PBMCs.

As processed by the authors: For nucleated cells, counts were estimated from reference gene primer amplification. Method: immunoSEQ multiplex PCR; TCRdb's copy keeps in-frame clones and lacks some. For V, J and clone size, that table is used; D and trimming come from the DNA. The sample lists under 70,000 clones; about 86% were seen once. Deletions cut 3 bases from V and 2 bases from J, with 11 bases between. The CDR3 covers 15 residues. Germline-derived CDR1 and CDR2 are SGDLS and YYNGEE. The V gene is TRBV9, the J gene TRBJ2-2, with D maybe TRBD1 (6 bases). The sequence was collected from a man over 45 with acute or convalescent COVID-19. Sequencing was carried out using peripheral blood. In DNA, the CDR3 is TGTGCCAGCAGCGCCGGGGACACCAACACCGGGGAGCTGTTTTTT. It yields the protein CASSAGDTNTGELFF.